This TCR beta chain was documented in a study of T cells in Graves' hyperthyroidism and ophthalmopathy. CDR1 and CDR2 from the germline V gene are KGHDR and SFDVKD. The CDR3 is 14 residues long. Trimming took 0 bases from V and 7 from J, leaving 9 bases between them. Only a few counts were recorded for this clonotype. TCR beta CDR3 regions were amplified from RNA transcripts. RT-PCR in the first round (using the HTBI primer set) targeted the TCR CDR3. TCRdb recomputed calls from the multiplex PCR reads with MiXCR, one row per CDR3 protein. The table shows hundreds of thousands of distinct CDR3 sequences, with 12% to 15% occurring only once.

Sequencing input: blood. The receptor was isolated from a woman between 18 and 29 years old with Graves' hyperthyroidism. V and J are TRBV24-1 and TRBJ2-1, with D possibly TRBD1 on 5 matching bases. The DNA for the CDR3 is TGTGCCACCAGTGATTTGATGGACACGAATGAGCAGTTCTTC. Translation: CATSDLMDTNEQFF.